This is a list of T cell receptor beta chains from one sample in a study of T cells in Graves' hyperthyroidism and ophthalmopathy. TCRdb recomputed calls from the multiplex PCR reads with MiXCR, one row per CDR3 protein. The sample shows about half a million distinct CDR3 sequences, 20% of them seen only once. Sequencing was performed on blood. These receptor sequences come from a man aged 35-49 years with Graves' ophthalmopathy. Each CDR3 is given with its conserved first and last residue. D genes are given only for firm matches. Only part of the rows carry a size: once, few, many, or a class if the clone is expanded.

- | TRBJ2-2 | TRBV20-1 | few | TGCAGTGCTTGCCGGGACTCCAGGGTCACCGGGGAGCTGTTTTTT | CSACRDSRVTGELFF
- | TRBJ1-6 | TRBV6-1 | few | TGTGCCAGCAGTGACAGGGGTTCACCCCTCCACTTT | CASSDRGSPLHF
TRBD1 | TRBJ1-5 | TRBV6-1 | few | TGTGCCAGCAGTGAACAAGGGACAGCGAGCAATCAGCCCCAGCATTTT | CASSEQGTASNQPQHF
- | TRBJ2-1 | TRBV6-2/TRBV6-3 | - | TGTGCCAGCAGTTACCAGAGACCGGGCGGTGAGCAGTTCTTC | CASSYQRPGGEQFF
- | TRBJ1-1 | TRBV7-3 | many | TGTGCCAGCAGCTTACTATCCATGAACACTGAAGCTTTCTTT | CASSLLSMNTEAFF
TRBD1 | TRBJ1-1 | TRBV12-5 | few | TGTGCTAGTGGCTCCGGGACAGGGGTACTGCGCGAAGCTTTCTTT | CASGSGTGVLREAFF
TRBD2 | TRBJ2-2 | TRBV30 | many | TGTGCCTGGAATAAGCGGGAGAACACCGGGGAGCTGTTTTTT | CAWNKRENTGELFF
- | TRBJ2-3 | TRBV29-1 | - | TGCAGCGTTGAAGATCGAGGCGGACTTAGCACAGATACGCAGTATTTT | CSVEDRGGLSTDTQYF
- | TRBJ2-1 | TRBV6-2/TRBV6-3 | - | TGTGCCAGCAGCATACTAGGTAATGGCGATGAGCAGTTCTTC | CASSILGNGDEQFF
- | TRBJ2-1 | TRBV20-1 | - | TGCAGTGCTAGCCCGGTGGGGGGCTACAATGAGCAGTTCTTC | CSASPVGGYNEQFF
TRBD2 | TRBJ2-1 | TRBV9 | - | TGTGCCAGCAGCGTAGAGGTTAGCGGGGGGGTATACAATGAGCAGTTCTTC | CASSVEVSGGVYNEQFF
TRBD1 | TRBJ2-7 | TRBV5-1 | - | TGCGCCAGCAGCTTTAGGACAGGGGCCTACGAGCAGTACTTC | CASSFRTGAYEQYF
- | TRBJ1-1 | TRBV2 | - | TGTGCCAGCAGATCTGACAGGAACACTGAAGCTTTCTTT | CASRSDRNTEAFF
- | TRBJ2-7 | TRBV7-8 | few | TGTGCCAGCAGCCCCCTGGCTATTGAGGGCATCTACGAGCAGTACTTC | CASSPLAIEGIYEQYF
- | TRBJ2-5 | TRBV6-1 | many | TGTGCCAGCAGTCCCGCTGGGGGCCTCCAAGAGACCCAGTACTTC | CASSPAGGLQETQYF
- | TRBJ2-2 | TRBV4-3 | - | TGCGCCAGCAGCCAAGTGCAAATGGCTGCGGAGGTGAACACCGGGGAGCTGTTTTTT | CASSQVQMAAEVNTGELFF
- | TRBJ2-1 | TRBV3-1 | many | TGTGCCAGCAGCCAAGGGGCCCTTGGCTCCTACAATGAGCAGTTCTTC | CASSQGALGSYNEQFF
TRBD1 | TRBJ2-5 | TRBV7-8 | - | TGTGCCAGCAGCGCCCGACCAGGGACAGGGGTTGGGAAAGAGACCCAGTACTTC | CASSARPGTGVGKETQYF
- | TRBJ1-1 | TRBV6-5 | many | TGTGCCAGCAGTTACTCGGGTACGGGATTGAACACTGAAGCTTTCTTT | CASSYSGTGLNTEAFF
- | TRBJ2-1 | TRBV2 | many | TGTGCCAGCAGTGAAGTTGGGGGAATGGGGCAGTTCTTC | CASSEVGGMGQFF
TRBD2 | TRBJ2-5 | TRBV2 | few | TGTGCCAGCAGTGGGGTAGTAGCGGGGATCCAAGAGACCCAGTACTTC | CASSGVVAGIQETQYF
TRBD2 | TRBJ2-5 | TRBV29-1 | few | TGCAGCGCCCAACTAGCGGGAGCTCTCCAAGAGACCCAGTACTTC | CSAQLAGALQETQYF
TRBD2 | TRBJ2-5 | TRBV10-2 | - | TGCGCCAGCAGCCCCGTAGCGGGCGGGAAGACCCAGTACTTC | CASSPVAGGKTQYF
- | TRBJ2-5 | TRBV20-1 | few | TGCAGTGCTAGAGATCGGTCGGCGGGGCGCAAACACCAACAAGAGACCCAGTACTTC | CSARDRSAGRKHQQETQYF
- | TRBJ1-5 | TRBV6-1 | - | TGTGCCAGCAGTGAAATTATAGCTCAGCCCCAGCATTTT | CASSEIIAQPQHF
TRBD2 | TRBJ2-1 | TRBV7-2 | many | TGTGCCAGCAGCTTAACTAGCGGGACCGCCCAGTTCTTC | CASSLTSGTAQFF
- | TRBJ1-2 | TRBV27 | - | TGTGCCAGCAGTTTATTAGGAGGGCAGGCAAATGGCTACACCTTC | CASSLLGGQANGYTF
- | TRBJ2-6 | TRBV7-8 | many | TGTGCCAGCAGCTTATCTCAGCCTGGGGCCAACGTCCTGACTTTC | CASSLSQPGANVLTF
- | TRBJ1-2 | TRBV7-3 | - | TGTGCCAGCAGCCCATCCTCAACGAGGGGGACCGCACCCTACACCTTC | CASSPSSTRGTAPYTF
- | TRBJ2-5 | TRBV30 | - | TGTGCCTGGAGTGCCGGGGTTGTAGAGACCCAGTACTTC | CAWSAGVVETQYF
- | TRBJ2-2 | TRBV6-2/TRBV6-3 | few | TGTGCCAGCAGAGAGCGGACCCTGAACACCGGGGAGCTGTTTTTT | CASRERTLNTGELFF
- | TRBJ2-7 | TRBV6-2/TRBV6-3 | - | TGTGCCAGCTCTTGGGTGACCGCTTCCTACGAGCAGTACTTC | CASSWVTASYEQYF
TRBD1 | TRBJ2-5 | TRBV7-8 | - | TGTGCCAGCAGCTTCTCTGGGACAGGGGGAGAGACCCAGTACTTC | CASSFSGTGGETQYF
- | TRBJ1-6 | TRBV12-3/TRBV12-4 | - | TGTGCCAGCACCCGAGTAGGCCAGGGGAATTCACCCCTCCACTTT | CASTRVGQGNSPLHF
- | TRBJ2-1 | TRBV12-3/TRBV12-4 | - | TGTGCCAGCAGTTTAGTGGGGGCGGGCAATGAGCAGTTCTTC | CASSLVGAGNEQFF
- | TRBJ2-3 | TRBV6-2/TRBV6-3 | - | TGTGCCAGCAGTTACTCGGGGCAGGGCAATACGCAGTATTTT | CASSYSGQGNTQYF
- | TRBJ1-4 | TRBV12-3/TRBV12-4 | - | TGTGCCAGCAGTACCATAATGGGGGAAAAACTGTTTTTT | CASSTIMGEKLFF
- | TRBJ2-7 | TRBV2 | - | TGTGCCTCCCTGGGGGGCCCCGACGAGCAGTACTTC | CASLGGPDEQYF
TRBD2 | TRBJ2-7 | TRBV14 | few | TGTGCCAGCAGCCCTCTAGCGGTTGGCGCCTACGAGCAGTACTTC | CASSPLAVGAYEQYF
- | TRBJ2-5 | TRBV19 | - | TGTGCCAGTAGTATAGCGCCGGTCGGGGTTGAGGAGACCCAGTACTTC | CASSIAPVGVEETQYF
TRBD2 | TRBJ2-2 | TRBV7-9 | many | TGTGCCAGCAGCTTAGGACTAGCGGTATACGGGGAGCTGTTTTTT | CASSLGLAVYGELFF
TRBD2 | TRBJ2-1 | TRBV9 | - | TGTGCCAGCAGCCTTACCGGGACTAGCGTTTACAATGAGCAGTTCTTC | CASSLTGTSVYNEQFF
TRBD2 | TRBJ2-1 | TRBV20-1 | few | TGCAGTGCTAGAGAACTAGCGGAGAACAATGAGCAGTTCTTC | CSARELAENNEQFF
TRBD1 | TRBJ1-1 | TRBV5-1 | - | TGCGCCAGCAGCGTATTACCAGGGGGGAACACTGAAGCTTTCTTT | CASSVLPGGNTEAFF
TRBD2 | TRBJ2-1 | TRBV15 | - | TGTGCCACCAGCAGTAAGTTTCTAGCGGGGCGGAGCTCCTACAATGAGCAGTTCTTC | CATSSKFLAGRSSYNEQFF
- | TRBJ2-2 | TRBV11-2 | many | TGTGCCAGCAGCCCGAGGGCTACTGCTACCGGGGAGCTGTTTTTT | CASSPRATATGELFF
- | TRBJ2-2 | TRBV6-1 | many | TGTGCCAGCAGGCCCACCACCACCGGGGAGCTGTTTTTT | CASRPTTTGELFF
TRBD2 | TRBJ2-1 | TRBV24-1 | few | TGTGCCACCAGTGATTTTGGACTAGCGGGCAGGAATGAGCAGTTCTTC | CATSDFGLAGRNEQFF
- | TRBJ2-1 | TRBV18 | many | TGTGCCAGCTCACCCCCCGGGGGGCAGTCGACCTACAATGAGCAGTTCTTC | CASSPPGGQSTYNEQFF
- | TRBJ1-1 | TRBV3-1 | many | TGTGCCAGCAGCCAGGGTTCCCGCCAGAACACTGAAGCTTTCTTT | CASSQGSRQNTEAFF
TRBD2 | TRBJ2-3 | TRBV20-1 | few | TGCAGTGCTAGAGGCAGCGGGGGGGCAGATACGCAGTATTTT | CSARGSGGADTQYF
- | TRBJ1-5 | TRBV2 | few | TGTGCCAGCAAAGGAGGGACCAGCAATCAGCCCCAGCATTTT | CASKGGTSNQPQHF